This T cell receptor beta chain derives from a study of cytomegalovirus exposure and HLA in healthy donors. Study findings and constraints: TCR beta V segments were, for the most part, productive about 87% or about 30% of the time in an earlier analysis. Across donors, presence/absence analyses took sequencing depth to be roughly uniform. The Asian-associated ancestry cluster reportedly had fewer N-insertions than the approximately 670-donor mean in a later analysis. Later analysis demonstrated an association between a missense DCLRE1C variant and TCR beta V- and J-gene trimming.

The CDR3 extends over 15 amino acids. The ends lost 2 bases at V and 6 bases at J; junction bases unmatched: 6. The germline V gene has CDR1 ENHRY and CDR2 SYGVKD. The PCR had 60 Vbeta and 13 Jbeta primers. Assay: immunoSEQ multiplex PCR; the TCRdb copy retains only in-frame clones and omits some. This table holds roughly 160,000 clones, approximately 83% found once. About this clone: Its specificity is not known.

The TCR sequence derives from a boy between 2 and 10 years old in good health and CMV-seronegative. The specimen sequenced was PBMCs. This chain links TRBV10-3 with TRBJ2-7, with 11 bases that match TRBD2. CDR3 in DNA: TGTGCCATCAGTGAGAAGGTAGCGGGAGGGTCCGAGCAGTACTTC. It is translated as CAISEKVAGGSEQYF.